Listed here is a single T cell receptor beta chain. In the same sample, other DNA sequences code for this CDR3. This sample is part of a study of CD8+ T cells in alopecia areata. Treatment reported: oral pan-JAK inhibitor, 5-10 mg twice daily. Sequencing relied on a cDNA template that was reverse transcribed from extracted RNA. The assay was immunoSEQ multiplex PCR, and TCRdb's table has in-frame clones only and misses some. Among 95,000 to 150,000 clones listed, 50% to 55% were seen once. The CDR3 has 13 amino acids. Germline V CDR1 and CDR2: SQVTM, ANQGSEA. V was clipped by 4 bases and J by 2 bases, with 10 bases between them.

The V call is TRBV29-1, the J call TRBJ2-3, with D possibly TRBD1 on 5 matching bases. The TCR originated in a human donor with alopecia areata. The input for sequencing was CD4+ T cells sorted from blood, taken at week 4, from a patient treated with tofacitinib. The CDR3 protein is CSVVGRATDTQYF. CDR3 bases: TGCAGCGTTGTGGGCAGGGCCACAGATACGCAGTATTTT.